These 9 T cell receptor beta chains originate from one sample sequenced in a study of blood T cell repertoires in COVID-19. Assay: immunoSEQ multiplex PCR; the TCRdb copy retains only in-frame clones and omits some. Here the sample spans 180,000 or so clones, about 82% being singletons. Sequenced: PBMCs or T cells enriched from blood (not recorded which). All receptors come from a man between 35 and 55 years old with acute COVID-19.

This sequence joins TRBV24-1 and TRBJ1-1, with D maybe TRBD1 (6 bases). CDR1 and CDR2 from the germline V gene are KGHDR and SFDVKD. V lost 7 bases and J lost 1, with 15 bases in between. CDR3 size: 15 residues. The CDR3 DNA follows: TGTGCCACCAGGGCGGGCAGACAGGAGAACACTGAAGCTTTCTTT. Protein: CATRAGRQENTEAFF.

The chain carries TRBV15 and TRBJ1-1; 8 bases line up with TRBD1. V dropped 0 bases and J dropped 6; count of bases not matched to a gene: 9. Germline CDR1 reads LNHNV; CDR2 reads YYDKDF (reference sequence). This CDR3 has 16 amino acids. CDR3 DNA: TGTGCCACCAGCAGAGACAGGGGGCGAGGGCTTTCTGAAGCTTTCTTT. Translated: CATSRDRGRGLSEAFF.

The chain combines TRBV5-4 with TRBJ2-4, with D perhaps TRBD2 (6 bases). This CDR3 contains 12 residues. V lost 4 bases, J lost 7 bases, and 9 bases lay in between. Germline CDR1 and CDR2: SGHNT and YYREEE (reference sequence). CDR3 protein: CASSNGTNIQYF. CDR3 sequence (DNA): TGTGCCAGCAGCAACGGGACTAACATTCAGTACTTC.

The V gene is TRBV2, the J gene TRBJ1-5; D unclear. The germline V gene encodes CDR1 SNHLY and CDR2 FYNNEI. Trimming removed 3 bases from V and 2 bases from J, with 8 bases in between. This CDR3 region has 14 residues. CDR3 region: CASSERRGNQPQHF. As DNA, the CDR3 is TGTGCCAGCAGTGAGAGGCGGGGCAATCAGCCCCAGCATTTT.

V is TRBV7-3 and J is TRBJ1-1; D might be TRBD1 (5 bases). Germline CDR1 and CDR2: SGHTA and FQGTGA. Deletions cut 3 bases from V and 0 bases from J, with 5 bases between. The CDR3 consists of 13 residues. CDR3 sequence reads: CASSLTVNTEAFF. In DNA form, the CDR3 reads TGTGCCAGCAGCTTGACAGTGAACACTGAAGCTTTCTTT.

The chain carries TRBV4-1 and TRBJ1-2, with TRBD1 matching over 7 bases. The CDR3 totals 14 residues. Germline V lookup: CDR1 MGHRA, CDR2 YSYEKL. With V trimmed by 1 base and J by 4 bases, 3 bases remained unmatched. CDR3 sequence (DNA): TGCGCCAGCAGCCAAGTCAGGGGGGCCTATGGCTACACCTTC. This sequence encodes CASSQVRGAYGYTF.

V gene TRBV9 combines with J gene TRBJ2-5; 9 bases align to TRBD2. This CDR3 is built from 17 residues. The germline V gene encodes CDR1 SGDLS and CDR2 YYNGEE. V gave up 7 bases and J gave up 1 base; unmatched junction bases: 14. DNA of the CDR3: TGTGCCAGCGGTAAAGGGGCGGGAGGGTGGACCCAAGAGACCCAGTACTTC. Its protein product is CASGKGAGGWTQETQYF. Based on the CDR3 plus reference TRBV9 and TRBJ2-5, the full variable domain is DSGVTQTPKHLITATGQRVTLRCSPRSGDLSVYWYQQSLDQGLQFLIQYYNGEERAKGNILERFSAQQFPDLHSELNLSSLELGDSALYFCASGKGAGGWTQETQYFGPGTRLLVL.

V and J are TRBV4-1 and TRBJ2-1; 11 bases line up with TRBD2. The CDR3 extends over 19 amino acids. Germline V CDR1 and CDR2: MGHRA, YSYEKL. V lost 0 bases to trimming and J lost 6 bases; unmatched junction nucleotides: 13. CDR3 residues: CASSQEASGRPKSRNEQFF. Written as DNA, the CDR3 is TGCGCCAGCAGCCAAGAGGCTAGCGGGAGGCCAAAATCCCGCAATGAGCAGTTCTTC.

A single count supports this clone. The rearrangement joins TRBV9 to TRBJ2-5, with TRBD1 matching 7 bases. The germline gives CDR1 SGDLS, CDR2 YYNGEE. The CDR3 totals 16 residues. The V gene end was trimmed by 4 bases and the J gene end by 2 bases; junction bases not matched to a gene: 11. The CDR3 nucleotides read TGTGCCAGCAGCTTGTCCTCGGGACAGAGTCAAGAGACCCAGTACTTC. Its protein product is CASSLSSGQSQETQYF.